This T cell receptor beta chain came from a study of Graves' ophthalmopathy and Graves' hyperthyroidism. This clonotype was counted at least ten times. Its antigen is currently unknown. Overall study findings and caveats: Most expanded clonotypes from thyroid (those above 0.001 frequency) were also found in blood.

TCR beta CDR3 amplification used RNA transcripts. The first-round RT-PCR employed HTBI primers together with the Qiagen OneStep RT-PCR kit. A multiplex PCR was then performed as the second round. A single record per CDR3 protein comes from TCRdb applying MiXCR to the multiplex PCR reads. The sample includes 300,000 to 400,000 distinct CDR3 sequences, 17% of them seen just once. Hyperthyroidism counted as stable given no ophthalmopathy within 18 months of follow-up. Each hyperthyroidism patient was newly diagnosed, with under 2 months' duration, and aged 18 to 65. Physicians reached a diagnosis by relying on clinical symptoms, serum thyroxine, TRAb, thyroid ultrasound and orbital computed tomography. The germline CDR1 and CDR2 sequences are MGHRA and YSYEKL. V trimming: 0 bases; J trimming: 5 bases; junction bases outside the gene matches: 6. The CDR3 has 15 amino acids.

Sequencing was done on a sample of peripheral blood. The receptor's source is an adult woman with stable Graves' hyperthyroidism. The chain employs TRBV4-1 and TRBJ2-7; 8 positions agree with TRBD1. This CDR3 reads CASSQEDRGTDEQYF. The CDR3 nucleotides are TGCGCCAGCAGCCAAGAAGACAGGGGAACCGACGAGCAGTACTTC.